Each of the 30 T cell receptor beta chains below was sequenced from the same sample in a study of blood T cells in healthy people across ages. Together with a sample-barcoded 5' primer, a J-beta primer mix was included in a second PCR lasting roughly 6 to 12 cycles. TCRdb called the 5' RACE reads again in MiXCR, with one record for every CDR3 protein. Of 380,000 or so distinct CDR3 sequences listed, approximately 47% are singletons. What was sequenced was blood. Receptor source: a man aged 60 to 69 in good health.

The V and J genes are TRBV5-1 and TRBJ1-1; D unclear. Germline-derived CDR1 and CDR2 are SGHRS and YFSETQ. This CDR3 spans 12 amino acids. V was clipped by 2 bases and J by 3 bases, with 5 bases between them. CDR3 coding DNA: TGCGCCAGCAGCTTCGGGGACACTGAAGCTTTCTTT. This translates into CASSFGDTEAFF.

CDR3 region: CASSDGGNYGYTF. CDR3 DNA: TGCGCCAGCAGTGACGGAGGGAACTATGGCTACACCTTC. This chain joins TRBV10-2 and TRBJ1-2; D call uncertain. The CDR3 sequence is 13 residues long. V was trimmed by 3 bases and J by 2 bases, leaving 7 bases between them. Germline CDR1 is WSHSY and CDR2 is SAAADI.

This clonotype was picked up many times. CDR3 nucleotides: TGCGCCAGCAGCCGTATACCCTGGAGTGGCTACGAGCAGTACTTC. This sequence encodes CASSRIPWSGYEQYF. The chain links TRBV4-3 to TRBJ2-7; D gene ambiguous. V was cut by 4 bases and J by 3 bases, with 16 bases left in between. Per germline, CDR1 LGHNA and CDR2 YSLEER. The CDR3 contains 15 residues.

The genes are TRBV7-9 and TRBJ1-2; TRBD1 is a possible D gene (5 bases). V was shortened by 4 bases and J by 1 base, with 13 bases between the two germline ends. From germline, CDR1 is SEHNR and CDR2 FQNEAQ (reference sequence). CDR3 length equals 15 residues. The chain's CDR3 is CASSYPRGINYGYTF. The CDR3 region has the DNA TGTGCCAGCAGCTACCCTCGGGGCATTAACTATGGCTACACCTTC.

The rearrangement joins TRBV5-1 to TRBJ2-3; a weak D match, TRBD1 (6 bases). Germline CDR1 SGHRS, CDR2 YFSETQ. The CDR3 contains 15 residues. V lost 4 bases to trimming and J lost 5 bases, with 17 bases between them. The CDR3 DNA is TGCGCCAGCAGCCCATCACAGGGTAACATAGATACGCAGTATTTT. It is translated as CASSPSQGNIDTQYF.

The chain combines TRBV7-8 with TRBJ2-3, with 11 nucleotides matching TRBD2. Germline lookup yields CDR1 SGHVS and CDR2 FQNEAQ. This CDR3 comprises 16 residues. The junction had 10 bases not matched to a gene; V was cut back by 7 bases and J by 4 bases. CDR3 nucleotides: TGTGCCAGCAACATAGCGGGGGGGATCTCGGCAGATACGCAGTATTTT. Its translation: CASNIAGGISADTQYF.

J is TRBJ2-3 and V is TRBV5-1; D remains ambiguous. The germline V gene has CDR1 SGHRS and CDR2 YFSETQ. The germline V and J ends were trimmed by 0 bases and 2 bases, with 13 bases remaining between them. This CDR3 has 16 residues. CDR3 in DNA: TGCGCCAGCAGCTTGGTGTTGGGCCTCTCCACAGATACGCAGTATTTT. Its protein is CASSLVLGLSTDTQYF.

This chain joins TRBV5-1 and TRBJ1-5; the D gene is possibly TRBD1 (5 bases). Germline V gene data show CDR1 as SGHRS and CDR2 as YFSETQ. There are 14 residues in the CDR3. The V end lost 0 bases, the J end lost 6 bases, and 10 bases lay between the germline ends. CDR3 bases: TGCGCCAGCAGCTTGGGTCCAGGGCTTCAGCCCCAGCATTTT. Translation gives CASSLGPGLQPQHF.

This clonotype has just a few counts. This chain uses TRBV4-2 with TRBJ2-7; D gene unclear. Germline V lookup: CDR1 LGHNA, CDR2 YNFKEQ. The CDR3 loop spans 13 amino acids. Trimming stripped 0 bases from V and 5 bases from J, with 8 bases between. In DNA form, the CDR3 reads TGTGCCAGCAGCCAAGAACACCGCCACGAGCAGTACTTC. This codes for CASSQEHRHEQYF.

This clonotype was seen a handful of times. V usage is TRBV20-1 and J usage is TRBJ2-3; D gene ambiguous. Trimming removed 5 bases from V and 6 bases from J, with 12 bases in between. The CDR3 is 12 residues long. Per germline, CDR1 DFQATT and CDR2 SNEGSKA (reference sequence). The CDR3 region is CSADLLTDTQYF. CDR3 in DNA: TGCAGTGCTGACCTCTTAACCGATACGCAGTATTTT.

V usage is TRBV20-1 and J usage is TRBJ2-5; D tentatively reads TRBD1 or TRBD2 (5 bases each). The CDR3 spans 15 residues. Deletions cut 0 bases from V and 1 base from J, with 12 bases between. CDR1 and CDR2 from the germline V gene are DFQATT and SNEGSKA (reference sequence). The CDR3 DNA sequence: TGCAGTGCTAGAGATCAAGGGACCCCCCAAGAGACCCAGTACTTC. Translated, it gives CSARDQGTPQETQYF.

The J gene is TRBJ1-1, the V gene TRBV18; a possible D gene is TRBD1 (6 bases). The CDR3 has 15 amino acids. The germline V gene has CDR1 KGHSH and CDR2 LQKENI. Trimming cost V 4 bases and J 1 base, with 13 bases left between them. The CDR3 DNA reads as TGTGCCAGCTCACTGGAGACAGGAGGGAACACTGAAGCTTTCTTT. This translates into CASSLETGGNTEAFF.

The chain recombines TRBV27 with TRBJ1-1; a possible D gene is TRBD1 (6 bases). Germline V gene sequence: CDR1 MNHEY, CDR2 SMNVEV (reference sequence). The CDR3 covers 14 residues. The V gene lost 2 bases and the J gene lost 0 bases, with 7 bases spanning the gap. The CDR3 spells CASSLRDMNTEAFF. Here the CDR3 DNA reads TGTGCCAGCAGTTTACGGGACATGAACACTGAAGCTTTCTTT.

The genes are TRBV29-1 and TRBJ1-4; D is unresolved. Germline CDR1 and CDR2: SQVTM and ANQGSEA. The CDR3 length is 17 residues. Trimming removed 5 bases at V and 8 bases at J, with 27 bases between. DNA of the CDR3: TGCAGCGTTCCACATGGGCCGCACCCCCGTTCCCTCGAAAAACTGTTTTTT. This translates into CSVPHGPHPRSLEKLFF.

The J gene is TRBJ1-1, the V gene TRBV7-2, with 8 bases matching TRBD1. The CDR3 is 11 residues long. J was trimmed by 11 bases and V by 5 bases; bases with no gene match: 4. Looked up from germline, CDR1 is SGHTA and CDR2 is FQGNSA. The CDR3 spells CASSDRGGAFF. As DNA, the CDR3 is TGTGCCAGCAGCGACAGGGGAGGTGCTTTCTTT.

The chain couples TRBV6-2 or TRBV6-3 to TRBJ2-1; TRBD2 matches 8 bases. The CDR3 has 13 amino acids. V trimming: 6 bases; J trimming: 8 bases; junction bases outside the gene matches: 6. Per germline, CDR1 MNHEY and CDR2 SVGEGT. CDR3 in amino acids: CASRSSGVDEQFF. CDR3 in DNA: TGTGCCAGCAGGAGTAGCGGGGTGGATGAGCAGTTCTTC.

CDR3 nucleotide sequence: TGTGCCAGCAGCGACACACTACTGGAGACCCAGTACTTC. It is translated as CASSDTLLETQYF. The chain recombines TRBV14 with TRBJ2-5; no clear D gene. V gave up 5 bases and J gave up 5 bases, with 12 bases separating them. CDR1 SGHDN and CDR2 FVKESK come from the germline V gene. CDR3 length equals 13 residues.

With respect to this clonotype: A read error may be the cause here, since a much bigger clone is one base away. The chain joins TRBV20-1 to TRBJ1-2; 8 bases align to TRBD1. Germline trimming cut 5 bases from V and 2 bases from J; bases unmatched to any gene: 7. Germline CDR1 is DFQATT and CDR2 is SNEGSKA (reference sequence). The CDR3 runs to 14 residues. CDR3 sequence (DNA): TGCAGTGCTGGCCCAGGGGGCGCAAACTATGGCTACACCTTC. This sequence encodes CSAGPGGANYGYTF.

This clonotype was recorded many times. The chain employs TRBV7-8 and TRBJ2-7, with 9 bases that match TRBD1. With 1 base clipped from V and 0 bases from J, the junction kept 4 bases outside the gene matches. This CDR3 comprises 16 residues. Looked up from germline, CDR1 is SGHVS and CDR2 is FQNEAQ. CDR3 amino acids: CASSLGDRVSSYEQYF. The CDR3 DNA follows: TGTGCCAGCAGCTTAGGGGACAGGGTGAGCTCCTACGAGCAGTACTTC.

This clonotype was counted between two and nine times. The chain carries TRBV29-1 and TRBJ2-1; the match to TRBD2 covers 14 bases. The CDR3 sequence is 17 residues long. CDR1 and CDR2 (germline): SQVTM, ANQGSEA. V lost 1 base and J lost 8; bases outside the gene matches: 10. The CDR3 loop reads CSVEAPGLAGAFYEQFF. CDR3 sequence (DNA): TGCAGCGTTGAAGCCCCGGGACTAGCGGGAGCCTTCTATGAGCAGTTCTTC.

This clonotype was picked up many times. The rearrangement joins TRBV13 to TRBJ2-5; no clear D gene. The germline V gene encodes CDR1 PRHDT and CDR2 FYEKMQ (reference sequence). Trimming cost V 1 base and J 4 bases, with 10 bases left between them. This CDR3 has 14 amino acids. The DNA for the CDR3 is TGTGCCAGCAGCTTAGAGGGTACGGTAGAGACCCAGTACTTC. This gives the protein CASSLEGTVETQYF.

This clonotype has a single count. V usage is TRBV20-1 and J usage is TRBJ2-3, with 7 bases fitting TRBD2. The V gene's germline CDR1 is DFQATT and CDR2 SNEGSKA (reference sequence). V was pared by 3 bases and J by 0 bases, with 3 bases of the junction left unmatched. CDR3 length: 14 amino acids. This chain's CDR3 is CSASWRGSTDTQYF. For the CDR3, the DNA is TGCAGTGCTAGCTGGCGGGGGAGCACAGATACGCAGTATTTT.

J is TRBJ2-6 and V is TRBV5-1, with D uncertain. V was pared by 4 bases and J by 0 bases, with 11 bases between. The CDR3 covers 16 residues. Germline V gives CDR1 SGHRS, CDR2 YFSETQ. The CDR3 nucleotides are TGCGCCAGCAGCCAAGGACGGAGCTCTGGGGCCAACGTCCTGACTTTC. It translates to CASSQGRSSGANVLTF.

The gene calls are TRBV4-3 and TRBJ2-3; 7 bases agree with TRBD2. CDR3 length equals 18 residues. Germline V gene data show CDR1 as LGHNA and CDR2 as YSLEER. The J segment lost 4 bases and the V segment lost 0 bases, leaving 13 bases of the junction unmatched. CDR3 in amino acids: CASSQDYKRGRGPDTQYF. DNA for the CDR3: TGCGCCAGCAGCCAAGATTATAAACGGGGGAGGGGACCAGATACGCAGTATTTT.

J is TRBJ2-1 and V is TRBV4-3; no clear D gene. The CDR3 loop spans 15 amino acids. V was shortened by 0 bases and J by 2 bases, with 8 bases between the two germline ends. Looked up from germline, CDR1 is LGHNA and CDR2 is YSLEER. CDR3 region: CASSQDPGAYNEQFF. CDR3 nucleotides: TGCGCCAGCAGCCAAGATCCGGGCGCCTACAATGAGCAGTTCTTC.

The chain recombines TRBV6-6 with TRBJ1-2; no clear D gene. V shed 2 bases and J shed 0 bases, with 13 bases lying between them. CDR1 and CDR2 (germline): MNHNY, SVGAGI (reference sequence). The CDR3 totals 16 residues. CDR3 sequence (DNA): TGTGCCAGCAGTTACCCGGGTGTTCCGGCTAACTATGGCTACACCTTC. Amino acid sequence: CASSYPGVPANYGYTF.

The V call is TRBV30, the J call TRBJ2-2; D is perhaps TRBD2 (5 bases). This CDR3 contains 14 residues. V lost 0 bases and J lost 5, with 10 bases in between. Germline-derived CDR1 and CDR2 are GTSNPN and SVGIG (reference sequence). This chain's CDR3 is CAWSVLRGTGELFF. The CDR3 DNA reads TGTGCCTGGAGTGTACTACGAGGGACCGGGGAGCTGTTTTTT. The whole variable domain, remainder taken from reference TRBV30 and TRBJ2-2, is SQTIHQWPATLVQPVGSPLSLECTVEGTSNPNLYWYRQAAGRGLQLLFYSVGIGQISSEVPQNLSASRPQDRQFILSSKKLLLSDSGFYLCAWSVLRGTGELFFGEGSRLTVL.

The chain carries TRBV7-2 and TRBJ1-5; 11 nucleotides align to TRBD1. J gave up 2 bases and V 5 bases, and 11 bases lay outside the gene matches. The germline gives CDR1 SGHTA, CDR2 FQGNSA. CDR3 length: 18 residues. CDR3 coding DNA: TGTGCCAGCAGCCCGGGGACAGGGGGGGGACGGCGCAATCAGCCCCAGCATTTT. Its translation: CASSPGTGGGRRNQPQHF. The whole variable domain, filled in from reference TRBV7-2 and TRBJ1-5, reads GAGVSQSPSNKVTEKGKDVELRCDPISGHTALYWYRQSLGQGLEFLIYFQGNSAPDKSGLPSDRFSAERTGGSVSTLTIQRTQQEDSAVYLCASSPGTGGGRRNQPQHFGDGTRLSIL.

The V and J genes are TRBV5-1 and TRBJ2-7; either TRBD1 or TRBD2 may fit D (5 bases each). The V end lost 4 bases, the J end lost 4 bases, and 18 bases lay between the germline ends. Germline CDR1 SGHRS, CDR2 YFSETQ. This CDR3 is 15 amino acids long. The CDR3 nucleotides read TGCGCCAGCAGCCAAAAGCCGGGACCCTATTACGAGCAGTACTTC. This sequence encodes CASSQKPGPYYEQYF.

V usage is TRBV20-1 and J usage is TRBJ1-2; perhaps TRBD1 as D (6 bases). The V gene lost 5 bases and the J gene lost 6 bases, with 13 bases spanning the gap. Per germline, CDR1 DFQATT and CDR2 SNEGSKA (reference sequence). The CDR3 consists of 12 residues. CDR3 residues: CSAPQGSNGYTF. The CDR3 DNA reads TGCAGTGCTCCGCAGGGGAGTAATGGCTACACCTTC.